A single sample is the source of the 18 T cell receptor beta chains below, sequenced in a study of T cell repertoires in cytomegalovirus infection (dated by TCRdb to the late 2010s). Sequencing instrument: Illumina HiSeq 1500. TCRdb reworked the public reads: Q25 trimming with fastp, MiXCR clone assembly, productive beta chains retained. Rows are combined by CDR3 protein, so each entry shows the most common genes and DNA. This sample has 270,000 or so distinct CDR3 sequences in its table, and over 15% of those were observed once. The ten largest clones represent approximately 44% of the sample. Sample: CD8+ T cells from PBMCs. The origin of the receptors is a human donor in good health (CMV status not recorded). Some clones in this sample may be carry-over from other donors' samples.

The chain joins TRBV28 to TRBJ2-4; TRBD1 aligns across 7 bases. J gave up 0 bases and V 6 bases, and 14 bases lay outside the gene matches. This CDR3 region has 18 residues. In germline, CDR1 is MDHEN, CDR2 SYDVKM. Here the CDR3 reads CASSYTGATSLAKNIQYF. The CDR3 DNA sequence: TGTGCCAGCAGCTATACAGGGGCTACCAGCCTAGCCAAAAACATTCAGTACTTC.

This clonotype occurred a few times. The CDR3 nucleotides are TGTGCCAGCAGCCTGACGGGGGAGGAGATGGCCCAGTACTTC. Its protein is CASSLTGEEMAQYF. This sequence joins TRBV11-2 and TRBJ2-5, with a weak D call TRBD2 (6 bases). V dropped 5 bases and J dropped 9 bases, with 19 bases sitting between them. CDR1 is SGHAT, CDR2 FQNNGV, per germline. The CDR3 has 14 residues.

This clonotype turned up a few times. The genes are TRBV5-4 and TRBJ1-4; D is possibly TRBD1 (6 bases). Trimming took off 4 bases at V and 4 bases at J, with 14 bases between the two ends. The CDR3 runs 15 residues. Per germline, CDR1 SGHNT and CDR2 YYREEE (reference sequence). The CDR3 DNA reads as TGTGCCAGCAGCCTAAACAGGGCCGTTAATGAAAAACTGTTTTTT. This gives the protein CASSLNRAVNEKLFF.

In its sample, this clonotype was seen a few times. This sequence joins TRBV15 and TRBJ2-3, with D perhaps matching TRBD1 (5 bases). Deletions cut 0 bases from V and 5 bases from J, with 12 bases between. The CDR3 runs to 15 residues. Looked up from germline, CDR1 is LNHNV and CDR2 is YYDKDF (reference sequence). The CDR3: CATSREGTQGDTQYF. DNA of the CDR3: TGTGCCACCAGCAGAGAGGGTACCCAGGGAGATACGCAGTATTTT.

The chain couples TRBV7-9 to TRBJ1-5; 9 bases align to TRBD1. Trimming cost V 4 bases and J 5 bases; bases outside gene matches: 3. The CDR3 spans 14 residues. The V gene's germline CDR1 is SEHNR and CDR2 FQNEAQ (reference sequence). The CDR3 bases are TGTGCCAGCAGCTCCGGGACAGGGTATCAGCCCCAGCATTTT. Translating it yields CASSSGTGYQPQHF. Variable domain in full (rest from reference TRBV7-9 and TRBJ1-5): DTGVSQNPRHKITKRGQNVTFRCDPISEHNRLYWYRQTLGQGPEFLTYFQNEAQLEKSRLLSDRFSAERPKGSFSTLEIQRTEQGDSAMYLCASSSGTGYQPQHFGDGTRLSIL.

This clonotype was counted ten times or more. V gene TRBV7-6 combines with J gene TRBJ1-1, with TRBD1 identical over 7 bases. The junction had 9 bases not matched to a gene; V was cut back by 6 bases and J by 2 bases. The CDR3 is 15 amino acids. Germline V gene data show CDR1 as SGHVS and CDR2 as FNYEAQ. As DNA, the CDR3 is TGTGCCAGCAGTTTTACAGGGGAGGAAAACACTGAAGCTTTCTTT. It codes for CASSFTGEENTEAFF.

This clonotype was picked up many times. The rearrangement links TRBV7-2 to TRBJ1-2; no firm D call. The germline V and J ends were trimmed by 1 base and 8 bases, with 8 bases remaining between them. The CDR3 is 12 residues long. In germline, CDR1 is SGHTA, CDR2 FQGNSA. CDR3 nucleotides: TGTGCCAGCAGCTTAGATATACGGGGCTACACCTTC. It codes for CASSLDIRGYTF. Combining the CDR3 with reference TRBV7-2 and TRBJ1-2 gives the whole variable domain GAGVSQSPSNKVTEKGKDVELRCDPISGHTALYWYRQSLGQGLEFLIYFQGNSAPDKSGLPSDRFSAERTGGSVSTLTIQRTQQEDSAVYLCASSLDIRGYTFGSGTRLTVV.

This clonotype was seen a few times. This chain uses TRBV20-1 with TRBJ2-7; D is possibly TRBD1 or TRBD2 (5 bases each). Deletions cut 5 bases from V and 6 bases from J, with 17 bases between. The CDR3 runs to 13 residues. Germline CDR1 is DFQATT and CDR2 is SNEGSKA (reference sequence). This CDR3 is CSADRGTGIEQYF. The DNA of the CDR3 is TGCAGTGCTGACCGGGGCACAGGAATCGAGCAGTACTTC.

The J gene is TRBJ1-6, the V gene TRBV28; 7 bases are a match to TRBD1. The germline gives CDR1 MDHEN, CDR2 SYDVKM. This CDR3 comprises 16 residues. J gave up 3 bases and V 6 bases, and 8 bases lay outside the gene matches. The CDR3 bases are TGTGCCAGCAGCCAGAGACAGGGTGGCTATAATTCACCCCTCCACTTT. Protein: CASSQRQGGYNSPLHF.

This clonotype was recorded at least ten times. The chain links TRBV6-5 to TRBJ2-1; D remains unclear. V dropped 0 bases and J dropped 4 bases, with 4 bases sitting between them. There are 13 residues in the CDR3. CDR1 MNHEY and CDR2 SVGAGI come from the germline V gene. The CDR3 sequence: CASSYSGYNEQFF. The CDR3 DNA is TGTGCCAGCAGTTACTCAGGTTACAATGAGCAGTTCTTC.

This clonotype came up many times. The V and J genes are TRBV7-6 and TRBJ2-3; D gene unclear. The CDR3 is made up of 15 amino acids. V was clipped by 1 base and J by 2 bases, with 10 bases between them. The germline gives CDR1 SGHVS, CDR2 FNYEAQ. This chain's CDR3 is CASSLVGSITDTQYF. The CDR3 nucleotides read TGTGCCAGCAGCTTAGTTGGATCCATCACAGATACGCAGTATTTT.

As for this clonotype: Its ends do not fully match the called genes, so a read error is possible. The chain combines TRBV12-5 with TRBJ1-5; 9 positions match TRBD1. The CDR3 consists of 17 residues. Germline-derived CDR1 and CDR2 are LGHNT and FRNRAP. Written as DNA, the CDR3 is TGTGCTAGTAGTTTGGCCGTGACAGGGGGGGACAATCAGCCCCAGCATTTT. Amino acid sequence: CASSLAVTGGDNQPQHF.

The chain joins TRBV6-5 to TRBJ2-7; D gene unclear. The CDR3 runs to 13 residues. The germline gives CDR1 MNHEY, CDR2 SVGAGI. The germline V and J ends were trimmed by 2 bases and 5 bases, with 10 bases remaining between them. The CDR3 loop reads CASSYGNVHEQYF. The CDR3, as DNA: TGTGCCAGCAGTTACGGTAATGTCCACGAGCAGTACTTC.

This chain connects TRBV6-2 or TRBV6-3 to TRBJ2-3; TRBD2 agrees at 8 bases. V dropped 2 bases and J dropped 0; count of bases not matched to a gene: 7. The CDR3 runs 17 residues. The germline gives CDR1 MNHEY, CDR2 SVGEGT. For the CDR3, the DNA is TGTGCCAGCAGTTACGCTGAACTAGCGGCGAGCACAGATACGCAGTATTTT. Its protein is CASSYAELAASTDTQYF.

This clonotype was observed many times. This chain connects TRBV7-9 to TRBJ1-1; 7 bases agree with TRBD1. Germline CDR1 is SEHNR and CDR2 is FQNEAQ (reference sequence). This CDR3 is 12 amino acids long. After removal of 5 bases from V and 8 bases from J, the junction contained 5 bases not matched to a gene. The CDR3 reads CASSLGTAEAFF. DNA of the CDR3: TGTGCCAGCAGCCTAGGGACAGCCGAAGCTTTCTTT.

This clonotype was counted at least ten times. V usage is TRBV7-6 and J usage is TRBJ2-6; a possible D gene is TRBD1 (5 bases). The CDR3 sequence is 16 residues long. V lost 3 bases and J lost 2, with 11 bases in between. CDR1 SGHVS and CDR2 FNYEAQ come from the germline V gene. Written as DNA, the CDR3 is TGTGCCAGCAGCTTCGACAGAAACACTGGGGCCAACGTCCTGACTTTC. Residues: CASSFDRNTGANVLTF.

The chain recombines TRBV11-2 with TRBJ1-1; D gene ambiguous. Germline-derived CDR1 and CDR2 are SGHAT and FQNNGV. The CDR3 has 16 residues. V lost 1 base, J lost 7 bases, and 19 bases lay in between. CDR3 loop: CASSLGVRGEWLEAFF. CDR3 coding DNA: TGTGCCAGCAGCTTAGGAGTCCGGGGAGAGTGGCTTGAAGCTTTCTTT. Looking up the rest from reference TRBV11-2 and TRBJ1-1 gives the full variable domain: EAGVAQSPRYKIIEKRQSVAFWCNPISGHATLYWYQQILGQGPKLLIQFQNNGVVDDSQLPKDRFSAERLKGVDSTLKIQPAKLEDSAVYLCASSLGVRGEWLEAFFGQGTRLTVV.

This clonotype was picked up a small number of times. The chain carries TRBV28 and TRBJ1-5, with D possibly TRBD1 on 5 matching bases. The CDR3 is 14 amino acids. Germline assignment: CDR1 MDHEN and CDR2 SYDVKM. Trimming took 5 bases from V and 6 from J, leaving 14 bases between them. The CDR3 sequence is CASSPRGGIQPQHF. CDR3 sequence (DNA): TGTGCCAGCAGTCCCCGGGGGGGGATTCAGCCCCAGCATTTT.